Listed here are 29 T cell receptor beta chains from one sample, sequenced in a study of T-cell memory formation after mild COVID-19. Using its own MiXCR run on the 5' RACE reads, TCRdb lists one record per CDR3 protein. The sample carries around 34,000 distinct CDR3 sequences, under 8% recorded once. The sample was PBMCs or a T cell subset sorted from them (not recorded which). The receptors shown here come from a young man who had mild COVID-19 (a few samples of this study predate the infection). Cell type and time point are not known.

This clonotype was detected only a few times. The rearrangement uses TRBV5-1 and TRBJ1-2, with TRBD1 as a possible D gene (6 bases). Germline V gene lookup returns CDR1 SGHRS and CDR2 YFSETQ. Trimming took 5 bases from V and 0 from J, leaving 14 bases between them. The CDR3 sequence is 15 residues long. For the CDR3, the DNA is TGCGCCAGCAGGGTATTACAGGGCGCTAACTATGGCTACACCTTC. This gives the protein CASRVLQGANYGYTF.

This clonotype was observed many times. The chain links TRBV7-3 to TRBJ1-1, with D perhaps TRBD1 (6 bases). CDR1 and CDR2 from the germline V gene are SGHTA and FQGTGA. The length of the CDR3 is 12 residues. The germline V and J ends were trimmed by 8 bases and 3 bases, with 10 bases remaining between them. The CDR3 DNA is TGTGCCAGCTCGGGACACTACACTGAAGCTTTCTTT. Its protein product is CASSGHYTEAFF.

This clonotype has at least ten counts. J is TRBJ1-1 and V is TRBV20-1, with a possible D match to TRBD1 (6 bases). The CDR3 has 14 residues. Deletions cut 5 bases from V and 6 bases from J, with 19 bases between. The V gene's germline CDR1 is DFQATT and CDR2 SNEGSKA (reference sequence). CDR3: CSAGSVQGVAEAFF. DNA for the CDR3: TGCAGTGCTGGGTCGGTACAGGGCGTCGCTGAAGCTTTCTTT.

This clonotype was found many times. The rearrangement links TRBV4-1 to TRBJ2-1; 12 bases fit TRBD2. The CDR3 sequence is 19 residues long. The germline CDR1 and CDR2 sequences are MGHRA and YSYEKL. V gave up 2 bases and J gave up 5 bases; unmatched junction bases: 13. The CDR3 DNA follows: TGCGCCAGCAGCCAACTCCCGGCAGCTAGCGGGGGGGTGCACAATGAGCAGTTCTTC. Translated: CASSQLPAASGGVHNEQFF.

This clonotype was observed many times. The CDR3 protein is CASSPEGRAGSPLHF. In DNA, the CDR3 is TGTGCCAGCAGCCCCGAGGGAAGGGCGGGTTCACCCCTCCACTTT. This chain links TRBV7-2 with TRBJ1-6; no clear D gene. The ends were cut back, 5 bases at V and 9 bases at J, with 17 bases in the middle. The germline CDR1 and CDR2 sequences are SGHTA and FQGNSA. The CDR3 length is 15 residues.

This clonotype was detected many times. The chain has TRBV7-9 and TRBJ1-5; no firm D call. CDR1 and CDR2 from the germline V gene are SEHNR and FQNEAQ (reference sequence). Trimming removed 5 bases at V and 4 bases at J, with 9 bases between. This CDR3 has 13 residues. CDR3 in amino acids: CASSPHMNQPQHF. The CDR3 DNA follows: TGTGCCAGCAGCCCGCACATGAATCAGCCCCAGCATTTT.

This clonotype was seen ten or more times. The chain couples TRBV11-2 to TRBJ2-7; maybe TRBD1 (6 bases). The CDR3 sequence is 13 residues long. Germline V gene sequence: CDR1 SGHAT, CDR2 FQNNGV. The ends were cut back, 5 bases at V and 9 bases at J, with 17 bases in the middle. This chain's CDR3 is CASSQTEGVGQYF. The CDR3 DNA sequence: TGTGCCAGCAGCCAAACCGAGGGGGTTGGGCAGTACTTC.

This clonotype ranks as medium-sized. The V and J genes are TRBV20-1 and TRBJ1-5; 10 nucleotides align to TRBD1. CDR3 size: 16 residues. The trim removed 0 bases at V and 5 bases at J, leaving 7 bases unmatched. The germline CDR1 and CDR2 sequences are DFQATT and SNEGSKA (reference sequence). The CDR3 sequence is CSARDRTGGGHQPQHF. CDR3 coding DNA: TGCAGTGCTAGAGATCGGACAGGGGGAGGGCATCAGCCCCAGCATTTT.

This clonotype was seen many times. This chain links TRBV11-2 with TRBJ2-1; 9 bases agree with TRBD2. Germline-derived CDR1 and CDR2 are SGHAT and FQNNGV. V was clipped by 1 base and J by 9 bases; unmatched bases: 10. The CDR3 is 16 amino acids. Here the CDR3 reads CASSLGLAGIVVEQFF. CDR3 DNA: TGTGCCAGCAGCTTAGGCCTAGCGGGGATCGTCGTTGAGCAGTTCTTC.

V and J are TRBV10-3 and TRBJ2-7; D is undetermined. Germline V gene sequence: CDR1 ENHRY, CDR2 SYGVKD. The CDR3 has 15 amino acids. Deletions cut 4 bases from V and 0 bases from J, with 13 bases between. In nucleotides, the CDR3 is TGTGCCATCAGTGTAGGCGCGAGGAGCTCCTACGAGCAGTACGTC. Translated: CAISVGARSSYEQYV.

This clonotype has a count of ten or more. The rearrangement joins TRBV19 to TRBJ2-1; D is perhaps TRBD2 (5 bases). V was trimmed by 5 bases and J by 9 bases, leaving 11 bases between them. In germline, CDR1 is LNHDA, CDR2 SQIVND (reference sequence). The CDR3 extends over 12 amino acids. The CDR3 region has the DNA TGTGCCAGTAGTGCTGGACTCGGTGAGCAGTTCTTC. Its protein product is CASSAGLGEQFF.

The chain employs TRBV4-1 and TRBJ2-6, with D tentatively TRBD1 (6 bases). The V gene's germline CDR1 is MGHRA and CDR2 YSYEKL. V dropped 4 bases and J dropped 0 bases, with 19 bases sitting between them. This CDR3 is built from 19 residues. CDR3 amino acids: CASSLRAPGVDSGANVLTF. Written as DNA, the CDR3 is TGCGCCAGCAGCCTTAGGGCTCCAGGGGTCGACTCTGGGGCCAACGTCCTGACTTTC.

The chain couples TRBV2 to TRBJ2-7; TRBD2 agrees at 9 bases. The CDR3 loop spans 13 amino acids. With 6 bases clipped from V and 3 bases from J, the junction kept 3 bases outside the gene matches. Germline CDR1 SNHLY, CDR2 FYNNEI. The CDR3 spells CASSGGGVYEQYV. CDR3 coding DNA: TGTGCCAGCAGCGGCGGGGGGGTCTACGAGCAGTACGTC.

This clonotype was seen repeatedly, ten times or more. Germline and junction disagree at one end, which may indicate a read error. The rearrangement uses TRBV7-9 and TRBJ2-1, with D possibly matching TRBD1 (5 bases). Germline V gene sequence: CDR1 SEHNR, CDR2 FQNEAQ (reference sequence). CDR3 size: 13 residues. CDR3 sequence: CASRLDSYNEQFF. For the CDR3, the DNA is TGTGCCAGCAGATTAGACAGCTACAATGAGCAGTTCTTC.

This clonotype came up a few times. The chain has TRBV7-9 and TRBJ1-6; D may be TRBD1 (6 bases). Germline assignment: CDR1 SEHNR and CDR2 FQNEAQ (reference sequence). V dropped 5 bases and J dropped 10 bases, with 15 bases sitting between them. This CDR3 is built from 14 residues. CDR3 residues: CASSAQAGESPLHF. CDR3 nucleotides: TGTGCCAGCAGCGCCCAGGCAGGGGAATCACCCCTCCACTTT.

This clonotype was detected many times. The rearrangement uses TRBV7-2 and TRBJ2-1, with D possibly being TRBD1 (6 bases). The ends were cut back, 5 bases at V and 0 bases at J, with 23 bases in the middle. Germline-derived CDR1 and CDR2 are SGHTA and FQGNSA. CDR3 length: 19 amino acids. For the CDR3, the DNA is TGTGCCAGCAGCCCTCAGGGGCTCCTAACGGTTAGCTCCTACAATGAGCAGTTCTTC. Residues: CASSPQGLLTVSSYNEQFF.

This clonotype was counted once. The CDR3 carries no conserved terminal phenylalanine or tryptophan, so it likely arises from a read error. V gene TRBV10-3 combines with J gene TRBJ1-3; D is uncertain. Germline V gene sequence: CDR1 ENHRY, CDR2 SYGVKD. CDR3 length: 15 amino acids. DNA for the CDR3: TGTGCCATCAGTGGTTTCGCGATCCCTGGAAACACAATATATATT. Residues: CAISGFAIPGNTIYI.

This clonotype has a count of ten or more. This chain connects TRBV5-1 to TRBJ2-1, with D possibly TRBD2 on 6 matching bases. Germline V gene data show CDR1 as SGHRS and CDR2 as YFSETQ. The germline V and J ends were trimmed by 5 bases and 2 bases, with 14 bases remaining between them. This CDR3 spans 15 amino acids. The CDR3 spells CASRLAGWTYNEQFF. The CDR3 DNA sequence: TGCGCCAGCAGACTGGCGGGGTGGACCTACAATGAGCAGTTCTTC.

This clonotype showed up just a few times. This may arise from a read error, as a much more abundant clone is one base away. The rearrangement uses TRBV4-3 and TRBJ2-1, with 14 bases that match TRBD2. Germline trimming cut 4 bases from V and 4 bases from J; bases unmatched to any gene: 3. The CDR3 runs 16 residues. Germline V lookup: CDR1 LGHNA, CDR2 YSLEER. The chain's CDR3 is CASSRLAGGNYNEQFF. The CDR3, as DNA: TGCGCCAGCAGCCGACTAGCGGGGGGGAATTACAATGAGCAGTTCTTC.

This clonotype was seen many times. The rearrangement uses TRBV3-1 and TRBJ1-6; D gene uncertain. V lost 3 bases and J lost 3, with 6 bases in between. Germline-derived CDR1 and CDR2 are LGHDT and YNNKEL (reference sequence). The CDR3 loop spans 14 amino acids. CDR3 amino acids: CASSHAGYNSPLHF. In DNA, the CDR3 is TGTGCCAGCAGCCATGCGGGCTATAATTCACCCCTCCACTTT.

The CDR3 region has the DNA TGTGCCAGCAGTCAACAGGGAAACACCATATATTTT. Translated: CASSQQGNTIYF. V and J are TRBV2 and TRBJ1-3; D remains unclear. The CDR3 has 12 residues. Germline V gene data show CDR1 as SNHLY and CDR2 as FYNNEI. The V end lost 5 bases, the J end lost 4 bases, and 6 bases lay between the germline ends.

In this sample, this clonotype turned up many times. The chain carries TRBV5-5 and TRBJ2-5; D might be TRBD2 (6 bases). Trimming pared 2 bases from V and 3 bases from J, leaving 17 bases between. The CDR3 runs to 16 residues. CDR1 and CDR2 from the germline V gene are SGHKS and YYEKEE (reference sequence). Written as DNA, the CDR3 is TGTGCCAGCAGCTTTTTTCTCCTTGGGGGGAAAGAGACCCAGTACTTC. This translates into CASSFFLLGGKETQYF.

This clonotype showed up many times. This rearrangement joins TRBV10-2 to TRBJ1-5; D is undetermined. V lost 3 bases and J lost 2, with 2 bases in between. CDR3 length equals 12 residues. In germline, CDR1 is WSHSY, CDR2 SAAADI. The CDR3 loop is CASSDGNQPQHF. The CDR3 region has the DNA TGCGCCAGCAGTGATGGCAATCAGCCCCAGCATTTT.

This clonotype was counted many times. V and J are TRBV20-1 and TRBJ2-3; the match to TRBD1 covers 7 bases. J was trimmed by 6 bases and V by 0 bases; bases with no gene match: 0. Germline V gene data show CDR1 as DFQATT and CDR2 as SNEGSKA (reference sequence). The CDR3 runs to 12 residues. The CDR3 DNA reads TGCAGTGCTAGAGAGGACAGGGATACGCAGTATTTT. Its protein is CSAREDRDTQYF.

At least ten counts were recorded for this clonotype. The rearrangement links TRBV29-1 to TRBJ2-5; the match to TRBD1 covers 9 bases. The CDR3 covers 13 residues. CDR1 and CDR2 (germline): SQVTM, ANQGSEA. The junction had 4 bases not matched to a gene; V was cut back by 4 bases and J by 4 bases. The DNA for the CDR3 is TGCAGCGTTGCGGGGACAGGGTCAGAGACCCAGTACTTC. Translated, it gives CSVAGTGSETQYF.

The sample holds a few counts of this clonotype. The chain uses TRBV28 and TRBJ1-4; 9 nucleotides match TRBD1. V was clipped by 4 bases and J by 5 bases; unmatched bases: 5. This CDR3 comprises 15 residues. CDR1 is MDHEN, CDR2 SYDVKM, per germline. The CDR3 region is CASSSLTGGNEKLFF. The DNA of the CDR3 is TGTGCCAGCAGTTCCCTGACAGGGGGAAATGAAAAACTGTTTTTT.

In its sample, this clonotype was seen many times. CDR3 residues: CASSQEMNYGYTF. CDR3 DNA sequence: TGTGCCAGCAGCCAAGAGATGAACTATGGCTACACCTTC. The V gene is TRBV4-2, the J gene TRBJ1-2, with no clear D. This CDR3 contains 13 residues. V was clipped by 0 bases and J by 2 bases, with 4 bases between them. CDR1 and CDR2 from the germline V gene are LGHNA and YNFKEQ.

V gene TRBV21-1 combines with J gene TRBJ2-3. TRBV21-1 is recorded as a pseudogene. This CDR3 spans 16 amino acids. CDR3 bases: TGTGCCAGCAGAAGTTTGATAATCCACAACACAGATACGCAGTATTTT. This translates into CASRSLIIHNTDTQYF.

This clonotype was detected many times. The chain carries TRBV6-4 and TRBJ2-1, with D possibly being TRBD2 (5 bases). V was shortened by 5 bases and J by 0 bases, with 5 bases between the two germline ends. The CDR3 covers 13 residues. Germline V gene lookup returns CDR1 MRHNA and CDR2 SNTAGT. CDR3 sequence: CASSSGSYNEQFF. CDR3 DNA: TGTGCCAGCAGTAGCGGCTCCTACAATGAGCAGTTCTTC.